A selection of T cell receptor beta chains follows, all from one sample in a study of regulatory T cells in long-lasting Graves disease. From the multiplex PCR reads, TCRdb called clonotypes with MiXCR, one entry per CDR3 protein. The table includes roughly 400,000 distinct CDR3 sequences, 20% to 25% detected once. This specimen consisted of peripheral blood mononuclear cells (PBMCs), obtained when the disease was refractory, from a patient treated with antithyroid drugs. These receptors were taken from a female donor with Graves disease. Both conserved end residues are part of each CDR3. The order of the fields is D gene, V gene, clone size, J gene, CDR3 protein, CDR3 DNA. The D gene is left open where the match is weak. The size of a clone is reported for some rows only, either as once, few or many, or as a class for expanded clones.

D: TRBD1
V: TRBV19
size: -
J: TRBJ2-5
CDR3: CASSQMGQQETQYF
DNA: TGTGCCAGTAGCCAAATGGGACAGCAAGAGACCCAGTACTTC

D: -
V: TRBV29-1
size: few
J: TRBJ2-7
CDR3: CSVGKQGGGSYEQYF
DNA: TGCAGCGTTGGGAAACAGGGGGGGGGGTCCTACGAGCAGTACTTC

D: TRBD2
V: TRBV20-1
size: -
J: TRBJ2-1
CDR3: CSATAGGDNEQFF
DNA: TGCAGTGCTACCGCGGGAGGAGACAATGAGCAGTTCTTC

D: TRBD2
V: TRBV2
size: few
J: TRBJ2-3
CDR3: CASRREGKDTQYF
DNA: TGTGCCAGCAGGCGGGAGGGCAAAGATACGCAGTATTTT

D: TRBD1
V: TRBV2
size: -
J: TRBJ2-3
CDR3: CASSDTGGQDTQYF
DNA: TGTGCCAGCAGTGATACAGGGGGCCAGGATACGCAGTATTTT

D: TRBD2
V: TRBV12-3/TRBV12-4
size: -
J: TRBJ2-1
CDR3: CASSLAGTSGRNEQFF
DNA: TGTGCCAGCAGTTTAGCCGGGACTAGCGGGAGAAATGAGCAGTTCTTC

D: -
V: TRBV28
size: many
J: TRBJ1-2
CDR3: CASSLRAANYGYTF
DNA: TGTGCCAGCAGTTTAAGGGCAGCTAACTATGGCTACACCTTC

D: -
V: TRBV19
size: -
J: TRBJ2-4
CDR3: CASSKGLTDLAKNIQYF
DNA: TGTGCCAGTAGTAAGGGACTCACGGACCTAGCCAAAAACATTCAGTACTTC

D: -
V: TRBV18
size: -
J: TRBJ2-3
CDR3: CASSPSTATYDTRYF
DNA: TGTGCCAGCTCACCGTCGACTGCGACTTATGATACGCGGTATTTT

D: TRBD1
V: TRBV15
size: few
J: TRBJ1-4
CDR3: CATSRNKDRGYEKLFF
DNA: TGTGCCACCAGCCGAAATAAGGACAGGGGGTATGAAAAACTGTTTTTT

D: -
V: TRBV28
size: many
J: TRBJ2-7
CDR3: CASGGSGSGGGAKYF
DNA: TGTGCCAGCGGCGGGAGCGGATCGGGGGGCGGTGCGAAGTACTTC